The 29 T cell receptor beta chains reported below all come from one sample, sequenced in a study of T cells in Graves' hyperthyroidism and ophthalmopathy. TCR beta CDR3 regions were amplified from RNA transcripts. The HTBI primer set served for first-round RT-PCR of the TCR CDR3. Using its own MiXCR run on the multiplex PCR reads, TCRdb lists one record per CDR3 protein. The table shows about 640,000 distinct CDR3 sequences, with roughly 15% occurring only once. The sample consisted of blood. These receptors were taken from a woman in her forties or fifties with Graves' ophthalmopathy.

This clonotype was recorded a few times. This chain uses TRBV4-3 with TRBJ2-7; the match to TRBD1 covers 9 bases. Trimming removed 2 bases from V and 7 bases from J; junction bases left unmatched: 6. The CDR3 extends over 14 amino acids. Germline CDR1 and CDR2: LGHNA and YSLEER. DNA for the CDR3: TGCGCCAGCAGCCAAAACAGGGGGCCCATGGAGCAGTACTTC. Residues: CASSQNRGPMEQYF.

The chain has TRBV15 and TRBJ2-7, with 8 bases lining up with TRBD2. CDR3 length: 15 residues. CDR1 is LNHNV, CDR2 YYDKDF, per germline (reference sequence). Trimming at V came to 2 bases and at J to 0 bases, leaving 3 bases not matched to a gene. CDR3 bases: TGTGCCACCAGCAGAATTAGCGGGGCCTCCTACGAGCAGTACTTC. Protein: CATSRISGASYEQYF.

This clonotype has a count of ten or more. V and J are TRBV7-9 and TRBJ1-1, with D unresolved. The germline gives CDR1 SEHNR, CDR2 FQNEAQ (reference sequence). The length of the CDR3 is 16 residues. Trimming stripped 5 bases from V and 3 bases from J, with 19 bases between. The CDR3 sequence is CASSAGPLRVDTEAFF. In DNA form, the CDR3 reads TGTGCCAGCAGCGCCGGACCTTTAAGGGTGGACACTGAAGCTTTCTTT.

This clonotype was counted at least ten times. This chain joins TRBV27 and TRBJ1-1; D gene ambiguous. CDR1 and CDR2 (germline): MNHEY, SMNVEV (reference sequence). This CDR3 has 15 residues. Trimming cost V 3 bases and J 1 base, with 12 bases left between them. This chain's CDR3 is CASSLAGSQNTEAFF. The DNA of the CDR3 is TGTGCCAGCAGTTTGGCGGGGTCACAGAACACTGAAGCTTTCTTT.

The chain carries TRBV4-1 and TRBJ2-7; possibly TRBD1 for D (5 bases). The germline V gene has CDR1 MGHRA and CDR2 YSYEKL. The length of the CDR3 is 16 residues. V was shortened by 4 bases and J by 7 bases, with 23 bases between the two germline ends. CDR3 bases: TGCGCCAGCAGCCTGACTTCCAGGGTACCGGCTGGGGAGCAGTACTTC. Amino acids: CASSLTSRVPAGEQYF.

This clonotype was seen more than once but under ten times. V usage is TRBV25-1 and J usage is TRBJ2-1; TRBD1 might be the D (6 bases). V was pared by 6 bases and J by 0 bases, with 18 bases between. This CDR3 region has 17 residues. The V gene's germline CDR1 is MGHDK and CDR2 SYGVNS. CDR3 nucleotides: TGTGCCAGCAGAGGCCGTACCCGGGACACCTCCTACAATGAGCAGTTCTTC. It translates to CASRGRTRDTSYNEQFF. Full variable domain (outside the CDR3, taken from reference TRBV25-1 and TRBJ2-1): EADIYQTPRYLVIGTGKKITLECSQTMGHDKMYWYQQDPGMELHLIHYSYGVNSTEKGDLSSESTVSRIRTEHFPLTLESARPSHTSQYLCASRGRTRDTSYNEQFFGPGTRLTVL.

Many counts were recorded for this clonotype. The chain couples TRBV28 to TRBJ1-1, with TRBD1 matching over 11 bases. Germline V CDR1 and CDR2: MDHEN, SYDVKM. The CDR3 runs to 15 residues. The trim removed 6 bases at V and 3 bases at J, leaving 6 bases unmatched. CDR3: CASRGQGAGDTEAFF. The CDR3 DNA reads TGTGCCAGCAGAGGACAGGGGGCTGGAGACACTGAAGCTTTCTTT.

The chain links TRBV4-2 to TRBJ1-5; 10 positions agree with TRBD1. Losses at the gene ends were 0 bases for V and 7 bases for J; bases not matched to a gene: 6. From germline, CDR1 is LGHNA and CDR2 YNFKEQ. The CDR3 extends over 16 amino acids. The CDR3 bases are TGTGCCAGCAGCCAAGACCCGGACAGGGGGGTCCAGCCCCAGCATTTT. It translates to CASSQDPDRGVQPQHF.

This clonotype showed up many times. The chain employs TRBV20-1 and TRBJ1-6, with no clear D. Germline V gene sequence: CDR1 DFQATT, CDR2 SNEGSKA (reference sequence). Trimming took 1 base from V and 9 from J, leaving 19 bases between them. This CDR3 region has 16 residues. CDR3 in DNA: TGCAGTGCTAGAGCGGCTCGGGTGGGCGAAAGTTCACCCCTCCACTTT. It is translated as CSARAARVGESSPLHF.

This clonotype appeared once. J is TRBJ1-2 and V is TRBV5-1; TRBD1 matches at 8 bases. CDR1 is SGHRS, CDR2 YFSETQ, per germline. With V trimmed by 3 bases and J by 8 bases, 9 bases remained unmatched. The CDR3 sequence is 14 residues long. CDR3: CASSSDRGNLGYTF. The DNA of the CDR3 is TGCGCCAGCAGCTCAGACAGGGGAAATTTGGGCTACACCTTC.

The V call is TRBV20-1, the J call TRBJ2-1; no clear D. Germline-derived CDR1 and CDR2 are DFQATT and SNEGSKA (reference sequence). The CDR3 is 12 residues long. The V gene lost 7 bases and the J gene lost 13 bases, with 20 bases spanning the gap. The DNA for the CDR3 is TGCAGTGTCAAACCTCCGGGCCTCCGACAGTTCTTC. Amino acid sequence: CSVKPPGLRQFF.

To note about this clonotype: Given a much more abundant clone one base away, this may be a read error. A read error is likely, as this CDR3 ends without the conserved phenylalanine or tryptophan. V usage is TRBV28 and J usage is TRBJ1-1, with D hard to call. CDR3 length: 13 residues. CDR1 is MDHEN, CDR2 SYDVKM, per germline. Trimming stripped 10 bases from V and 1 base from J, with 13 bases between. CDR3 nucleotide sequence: TGTGCCATCTCGGACGGGCGGAACACTGAAGCTTTCCTT. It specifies CAISDGRNTEAFL.

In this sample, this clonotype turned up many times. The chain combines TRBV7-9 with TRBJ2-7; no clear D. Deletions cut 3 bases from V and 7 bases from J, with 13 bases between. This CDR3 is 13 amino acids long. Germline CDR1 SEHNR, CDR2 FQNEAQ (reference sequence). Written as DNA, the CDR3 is TGTGCCAGCAGCTTGTCACAAACTCCAGAGCAGTACTTC. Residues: CASSLSQTPEQYF.

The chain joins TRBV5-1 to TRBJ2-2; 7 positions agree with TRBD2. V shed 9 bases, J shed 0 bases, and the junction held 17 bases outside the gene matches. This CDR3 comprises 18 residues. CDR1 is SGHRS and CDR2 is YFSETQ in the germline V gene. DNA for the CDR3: TGCGCCAACAACTGGGAGGGGCCGTCCGGCTCGAACACCGGGGAGCTGTTTTTT. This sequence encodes CANNWEGPSGSNTGELFF.

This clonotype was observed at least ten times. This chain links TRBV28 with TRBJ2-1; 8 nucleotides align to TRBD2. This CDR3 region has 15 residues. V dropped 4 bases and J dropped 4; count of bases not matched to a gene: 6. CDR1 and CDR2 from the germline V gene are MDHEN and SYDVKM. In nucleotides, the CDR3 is TGTGCCAGCAGTTCCCTAGCGGGCCAATACAATGAGCAGTTCTTC. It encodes CASSSLAGQYNEQFF.

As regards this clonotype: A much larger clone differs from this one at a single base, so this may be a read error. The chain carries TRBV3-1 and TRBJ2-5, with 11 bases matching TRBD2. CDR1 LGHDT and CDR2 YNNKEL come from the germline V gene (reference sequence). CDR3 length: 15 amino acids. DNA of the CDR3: TGTGCCAACAGCCAAGGGACTAGCGGACAAGAGACCCAGTACTTC. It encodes CANSQGTSGQETQYF.

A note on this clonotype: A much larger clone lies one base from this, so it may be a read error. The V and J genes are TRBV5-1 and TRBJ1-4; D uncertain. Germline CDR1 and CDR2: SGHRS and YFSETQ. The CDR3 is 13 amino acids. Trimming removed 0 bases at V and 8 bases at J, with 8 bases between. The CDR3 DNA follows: TGCGCCAGCAGCTTGGGCCAGAGCGAAAAACTGTTTTTT. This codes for CASSLGQSEKLFF.

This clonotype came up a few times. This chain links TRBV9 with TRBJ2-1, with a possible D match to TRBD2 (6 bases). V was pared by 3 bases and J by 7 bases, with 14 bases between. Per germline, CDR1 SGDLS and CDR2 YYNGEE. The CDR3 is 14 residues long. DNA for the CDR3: TGTGCCAGCAGCGACGAGACGGGGAGGAATGAGCAGTTCTTC. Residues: CASSDETGRNEQFF.

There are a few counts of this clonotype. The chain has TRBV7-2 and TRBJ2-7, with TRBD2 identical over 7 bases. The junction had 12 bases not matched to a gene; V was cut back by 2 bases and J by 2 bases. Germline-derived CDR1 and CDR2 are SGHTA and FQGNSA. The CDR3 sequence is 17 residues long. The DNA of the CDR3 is TGTGCCAGCAGCTTACTTGGGGCCGGGACTATCGCCTACGAGCAGTACTTC. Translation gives CASSLLGAGTIAYEQYF.

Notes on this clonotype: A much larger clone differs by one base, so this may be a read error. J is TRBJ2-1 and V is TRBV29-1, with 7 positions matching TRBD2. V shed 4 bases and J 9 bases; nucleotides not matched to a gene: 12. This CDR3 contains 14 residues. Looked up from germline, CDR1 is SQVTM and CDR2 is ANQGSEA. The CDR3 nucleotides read TGCAGCGTTGTCCTTCGGGTAGCGGGCAGTGAGCAGTTCTTC. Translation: CSVVLRVAGSEQFF.

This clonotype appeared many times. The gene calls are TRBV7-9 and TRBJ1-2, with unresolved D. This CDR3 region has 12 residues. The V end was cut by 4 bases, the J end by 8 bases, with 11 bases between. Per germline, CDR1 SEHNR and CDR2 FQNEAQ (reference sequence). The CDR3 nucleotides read TGTGCCAGCAGCTCCGACATGGGGGGCTACACCTTC. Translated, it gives CASSSDMGGYTF.

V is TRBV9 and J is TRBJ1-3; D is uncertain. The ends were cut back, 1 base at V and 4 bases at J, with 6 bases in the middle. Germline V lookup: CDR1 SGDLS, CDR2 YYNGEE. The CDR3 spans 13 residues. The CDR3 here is CASSVRYGNTIYF. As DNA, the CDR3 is TGTGCCAGCAGCGTACGGTACGGAAACACCATATATTTT. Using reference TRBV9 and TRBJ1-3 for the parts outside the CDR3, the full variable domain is DSGVTQTPKHLITATGQRVTLRCSPRSGDLSVYWYQQSLDQGLQFLIQYYNGEERAKGNILERFSAQQFPDLHSELNLSSLELGDSALYFCASSVRYGNTIYFGEGSWLTVV.

In nucleotides, the CDR3 is TGTGCCAGCAGCTTGGATACAGGGAACTTGGCTGGAAACACCATATATTTT. Its protein is CASSLDTGNLAGNTIYF. The chain has TRBV5-5 and TRBJ1-3; tentatively, D is TRBD1 (6 bases). Trimming took off 0 bases at V and 2 bases at J, with 15 bases between the two ends. There are 17 residues in the CDR3. Germline V gene data show CDR1 as SGHKS and CDR2 as YYEKEE (reference sequence).

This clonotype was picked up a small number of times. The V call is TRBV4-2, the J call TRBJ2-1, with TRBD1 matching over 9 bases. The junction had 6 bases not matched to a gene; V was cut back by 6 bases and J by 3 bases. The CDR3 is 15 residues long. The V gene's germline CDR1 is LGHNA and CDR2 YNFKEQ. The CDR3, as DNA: TGTGCCAGCAGAAAACAGGGGGCGGACTACAATGAGCAGTTCTTC. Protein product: CASRKQGADYNEQFF.

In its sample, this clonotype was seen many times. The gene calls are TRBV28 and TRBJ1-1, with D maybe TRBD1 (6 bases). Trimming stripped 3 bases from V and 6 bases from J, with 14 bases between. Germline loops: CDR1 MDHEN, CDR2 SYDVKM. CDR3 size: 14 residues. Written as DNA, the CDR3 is TGTGCCAGCAGTTTGAGGGGGAGGATCGCTGAAGCTTTCTTT. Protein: CASSLRGRIAEAFF.

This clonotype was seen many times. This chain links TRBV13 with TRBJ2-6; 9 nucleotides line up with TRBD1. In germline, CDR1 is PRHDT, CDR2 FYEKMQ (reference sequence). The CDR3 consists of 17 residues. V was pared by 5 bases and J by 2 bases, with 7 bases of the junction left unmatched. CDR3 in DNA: TGTGCCAGCAGCCGCAAACAGGGGGCGGCTGGGGCCAACGTCCTGACTTTC. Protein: CASSRKQGAAGANVLTF.

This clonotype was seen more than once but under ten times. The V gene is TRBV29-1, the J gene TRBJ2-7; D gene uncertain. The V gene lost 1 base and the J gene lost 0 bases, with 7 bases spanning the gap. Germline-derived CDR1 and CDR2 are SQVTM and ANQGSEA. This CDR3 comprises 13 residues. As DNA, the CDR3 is TGCAGCGTTGAAGGGACGGACTCCTACGAGCAGTACTTC. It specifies CSVEGTDSYEQYF.

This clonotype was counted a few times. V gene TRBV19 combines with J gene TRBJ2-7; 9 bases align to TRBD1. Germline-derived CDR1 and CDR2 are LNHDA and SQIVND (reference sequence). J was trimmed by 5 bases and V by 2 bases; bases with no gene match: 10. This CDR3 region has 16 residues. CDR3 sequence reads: CASSILAGTGPHEQYF. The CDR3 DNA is TGTGCCAGTAGTATACTTGCCGGGACAGGGCCCCACGAGCAGTACTTC. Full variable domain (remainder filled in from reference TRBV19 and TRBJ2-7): DGGITQSPKYLFRKEGQNVTLSCEQNLNHDAMYWYRQDPGQGLRLIYYSQIVNDFQKGDIAEGYSVSREKKESFPLTVTSAQKNPTAFYLCASSILAGTGPHEQYFGPGTRLTVT.

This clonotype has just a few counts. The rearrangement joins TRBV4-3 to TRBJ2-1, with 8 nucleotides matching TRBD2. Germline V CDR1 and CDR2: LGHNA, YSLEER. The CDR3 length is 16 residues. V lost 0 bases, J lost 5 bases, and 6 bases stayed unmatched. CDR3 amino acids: CASSQDREGPDNEQFF. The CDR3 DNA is TGCGCCAGCAGCCAAGATCGGGAGGGCCCCGACAATGAGCAGTTCTTC.